A few counts support the clone carrying this T cell receptor (beta chain). The junction departs from germline at one end; a sequencing error may be responsible. Original processing notes: Researchers report that nucleated cell counts were estimated from reference gene primer amplification. Assay used: immunoSEQ multiplex PCR; TCRdb lists only in-frame clones, some missing. V, J and clone size reflect that table, while D and trimming were determined from the DNA. Here the sample spans 85,000 to 110,000 clones, approximately 84% being singletons. This specimen comes from a study of blood T cell repertoires in COVID-19. Study-wide background: Sites across the United States, Italy and Spain contributed samples from acute and convalescent COVID-19.

The CDR3 totals 13 residues. CDR1 and CDR2 from the germline V gene are SGHDT and YYEEEE. The genes are TRBV5-6 and TRBJ1-2, with TRBD1 identical over 7 bases. The source is a human donor in a cohort sampled during active COVID-19. The sequenced material came from peripheral blood. In DNA, the CDR3 is TGTGCCAGCAGACCGACAGGGAACTCTGGCTACACCTTC. Translated: CASRPTGNSGYTF.